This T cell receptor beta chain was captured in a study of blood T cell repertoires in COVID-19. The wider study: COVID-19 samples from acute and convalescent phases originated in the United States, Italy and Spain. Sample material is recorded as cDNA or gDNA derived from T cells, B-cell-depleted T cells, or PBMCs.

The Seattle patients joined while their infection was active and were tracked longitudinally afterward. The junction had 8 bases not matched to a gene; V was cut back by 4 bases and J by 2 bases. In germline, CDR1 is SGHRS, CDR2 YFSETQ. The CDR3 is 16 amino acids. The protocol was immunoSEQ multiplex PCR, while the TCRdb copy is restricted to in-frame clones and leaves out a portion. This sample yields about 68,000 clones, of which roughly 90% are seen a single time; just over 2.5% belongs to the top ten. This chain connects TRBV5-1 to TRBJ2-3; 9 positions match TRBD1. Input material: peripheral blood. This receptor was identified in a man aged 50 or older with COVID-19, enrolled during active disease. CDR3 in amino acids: CASSLWTGDYTDTQYF. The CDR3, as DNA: TGCGCCAGCAGCCTCTGGACAGGGGATTACACAGATACGCAGTATTTT.